The T cell receptor beta chain described here comes from a study of technical replicates of blood from a handful of donors. The method was immunoSEQ multiplex PCR; TCRdb's version includes in-frame clones alone and lacks a portion of them. The sample gives roughly 71,000 clones, roughly 92% of which show up once; 0.36% is in the top ten. V was clipped by 5 bases and J by 8 bases; unmatched bases: 6. This CDR3 has 14 amino acids. The germline CDR1 and CDR2 sequences are SGHTA and FQGNSA. The rearrangement joins TRBV7-2 to TRBJ1-4; 9 bases match TRBD1. The sequenced sample consisted of T cells isolated from PBMCs. The sequence derives from a human donor in good health. CDR3 amino acids: CASSLGQGIEKLFF. In DNA form, the CDR3 reads TGTGCCAGCAGCCTAGGACAGGGGATCGAAAAACTGTTTTTT. Filled out from reference TRBV7-2 and TRBJ1-4, the complete variable domain reads GAGVSQSPSNKVTEKGKDVELRCDPISGHTALYWYRQSLGQGLEFLIYFQGNSAPDKSGLPSDRFSAERTGGSVSTLTIQRTQQEDSAVYLCASSLGQGIEKLFFGSGTQLSVL.